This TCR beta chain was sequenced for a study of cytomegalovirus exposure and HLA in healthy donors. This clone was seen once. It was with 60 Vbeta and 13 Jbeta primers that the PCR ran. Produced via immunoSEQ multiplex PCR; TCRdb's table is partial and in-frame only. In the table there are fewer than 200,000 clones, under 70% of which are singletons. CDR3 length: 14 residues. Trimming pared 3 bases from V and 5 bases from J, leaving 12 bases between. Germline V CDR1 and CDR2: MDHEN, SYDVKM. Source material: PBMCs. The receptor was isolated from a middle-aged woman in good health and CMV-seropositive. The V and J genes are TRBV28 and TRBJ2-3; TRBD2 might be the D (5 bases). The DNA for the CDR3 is TGTGCCAGCAGTTTGGAGGATTTAATAGATACGCAGTATTTT. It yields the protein CASSLEDLIDTQYF. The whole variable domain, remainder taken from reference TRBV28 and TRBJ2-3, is DVKVTQSSRYLVKRTGEKVFLECVQDMDHENMFWYRQDPGLGLRLIYFSYDVKMKEKGDIPEGYSVSREKKERFSLILESASTNQTSMYLCASSLEDLIDTQYFGPGTRLTVL.